This is a list of T cell receptor beta chains from one sample in a study of OX40 agonist ivuxolimab in advanced cancers. The data were produced by immunoSEQ multiplex PCR, yet TCRdb's version contains in-frame clones alone and is incomplete. The sample lists more than 60,000 clones; around 94% were seen once. Sample: CD4+ or CD8+ T cells sorted from blood, taken in a trial of the OX40 agonist ivuxolimab. These receptor sequences come from an adult with an advanced solid tumor such as melanoma, head and neck, liver or kidney cancer. The CDR3 runs from the conserved cysteine through the conserved F or W. The order of the fields is CDR3 protein, CDR3 DNA, J gene, V gene, D gene, clone size. The D gene is left open where the match is weak. Only part of the rows carry a size: once, few, many, or a class if the clone is expanded.

CDR3aa: CASSGTATLNEQFF; CDR3nt: TGTGCCAGCAGCGGGACAGCGACTCTCAATGAGCAGTTCTTC; j_gene: TRBJ2-1; v_gene: TRBV9; d_gene: NA; abundance: NA
CDR3aa: CASSLPPPGPTDYGYTF; CDR3nt: TGCGCCAGCAGCTTACCTCCGCCGGGACCGACCGACTATGGCTACACCTTC; j_gene: TRBJ1-2; v_gene: TRBV4-1; d_gene: NA; abundance: NA
CDR3aa: CASSISKGSGNTIYF; CDR3nt: TGTGCCAGTAGTATTAGCAAGGGCTCTGGAAACACCATATATTTT; j_gene: TRBJ1-3; v_gene: TRBV19; d_gene: NA; abundance: NA
CDR3aa: CASSLQGGSTDTQYF; CDR3nt: TGTGCCAGCAGTCTTCAGGGGGGGAGTACAGATACGCAGTATTTT; j_gene: TRBJ2-3; v_gene: TRBV6-5; d_gene: NA; abundance: NA
CDR3aa: CASSFTGPEQYF; CDR3nt: TGCGCCAGCAGCTTTACAGGTCCCGAGCAGTACTTC; j_gene: TRBJ2-7; v_gene: TRBV5-1; d_gene: NA; abundance: NA
CDR3aa: CASSPPPGNNEQFF; CDR3nt: TGTGCCAGCAGCCCCCCCCCGGGCAACAATGAGCAGTTCTTC; j_gene: TRBJ2-1; v_gene: TRBV9; d_gene: NA; abundance: NA
CDR3aa: CAISEEDGARNTIYF; CDR3nt: TGTGCCATCAGTGAAGAGGACGGGGCAAGAAACACCATATATTTT; j_gene: TRBJ1-3; v_gene: TRBV10-3; d_gene: NA; abundance: NA
CDR3aa: CAIGGTASGEQYF; CDR3nt: TGTGCCATAGGGGGTACCGCATCGGGCGAGCAGTACTTC; j_gene: TRBJ2-7; v_gene: TRBV30; d_gene: NA; abundance: NA
CDR3aa: CASSITATPVYEQYF; CDR3nt: TGTGCCAGTAGTATAACAGCTACTCCAGTCTACGAGCAGTACTTC; j_gene: TRBJ2-7; v_gene: TRBV19; d_gene: NA; abundance: once
CDR3aa: CASSDNYEQYF; CDR3nt: TGTGCCAGCAGTGATAACTACGAGCAGTACTTC; j_gene: TRBJ2-7; v_gene: TRBV6-1; d_gene: NA; abundance: once
CDR3aa: CASSSPWGGSYNEQFF; CDR3nt: TGTGCCAGCAGCTCCCCCTGGGGAGGCTCCTACAATGAGCAGTTCTTC; j_gene: TRBJ2-1; v_gene: TRBV9; d_gene: NA; abundance: NA
CDR3aa: CASSLAKQGMNTEAFF; CDR3nt: TGTGCCAGCAGCTTAGCCAAACAGGGAATGAACACTGAAGCTTTCTTT; j_gene: TRBJ1-1; v_gene: TRBV11-2; d_gene: NA; abundance: once
CDR3aa: CASSQVRDRGYGYTF; CDR3nt: TGCGCCAGCAGCCAAGTCCGGGACAGGGGTTACGGCTACACCTTC; j_gene: TRBJ1-2; v_gene: TRBV4-1; d_gene: TRBD1; abundance: NA
CDR3aa: CSVEDPVESSYEQYF; CDR3nt: TGCAGCGTTGAAGATCCTGTGGAATCCTCCTACGAGCAGTACTTC; j_gene: TRBJ2-7; v_gene: TRBV29-1; d_gene: NA; abundance: NA
CDR3aa: CASSLGQIYGYTF; CDR3nt: TGTGCCAGCAGCTTGGGACAGATCTATGGCTACACCTTC; j_gene: TRBJ1-2; v_gene: TRBV6-5; d_gene: TRBD1; abundance: NA
CDR3aa: CASSLRTGDYEQYF; CDR3nt: TGTGCCAGCAGCCTTCGGACAGGGGACTACGAGCAGTACTTC; j_gene: TRBJ2-7; v_gene: TRBV11-3; d_gene: TRBD1; abundance: NA